This T cell receptor (beta chain) was identified during a study of control samples from healthy donors and cancer patients. The method was immunoSEQ multiplex PCR; TCRdb's version includes in-frame clones alone and lacks a portion of them. The table lists about 130,000 clones, approximately 92% of them singletons. The V end lost 2 bases, the J end lost 2 bases, and 12 bases lay between the germline ends. The CDR3 loop spans 15 amino acids. Germline CDR1 and CDR2: SGHAT and FQNNGV. The sequenced sample consisted of PBMCs. The clonotype was recovered from a man older than 75 with head and neck cancer. The genes are TRBV11-2 and TRBJ2-5, with TRBD2 as a possible D gene (6 bases). CDR3: CASSLSPGEQETQYF. CDR3 DNA: TGTGCCAGCAGCTTATCACCGGGGGAGCAAGAGACCCAGTACTTC.